This T cell receptor beta chain was documented in a study of T-cell memory formation after mild COVID-19. Turning to the study itself: TCR clusters were largely donor specific. General study results and limits: While clones contracting from day 15 to 85 were balanced between CD4 and CD8, later expanders leaned CD4+. Nothing confirmed that second-wave clones peaking on day 37 were specific for SARS-CoV-2.

Only a few counts were recorded for this clonotype. Its antigen is still unknown. CDR1 and CDR2 from the germline V gene are ENHRY and SYGVKD. This CDR3 spans 16 amino acids. Trimming removed 8 bases from V and 5 bases from J; junction bases left unmatched: 18. Constant-segment primers served in 5'RACE that generated TCR alpha and TCR beta cDNA libraries bearing sample barcodes and UMIs. A single record per CDR3 protein comes from TCRdb applying MiXCR to the 5' RACE reads. The table records some 250,000 distinct CDR3 sequences, around 17% of them present only once. The receptor's source is a man aged 18 to 29 who had mild COVID-19 (a few samples of this study predate the infection). Cell type and time point are not known. The chain has TRBV10-3 and TRBJ2-7; TRBD2 aligns across 7 bases. The sequenced sample consisted of PBMCs or a T cell subset sorted from them (not recorded which). The CDR3 nucleotides read TGTGCCATCGGCCCTCCTCCTAGCGGAGACAGAAACGAGCAGTACTTC. Encoded protein: CAIGPPPSGDRNEQYF.